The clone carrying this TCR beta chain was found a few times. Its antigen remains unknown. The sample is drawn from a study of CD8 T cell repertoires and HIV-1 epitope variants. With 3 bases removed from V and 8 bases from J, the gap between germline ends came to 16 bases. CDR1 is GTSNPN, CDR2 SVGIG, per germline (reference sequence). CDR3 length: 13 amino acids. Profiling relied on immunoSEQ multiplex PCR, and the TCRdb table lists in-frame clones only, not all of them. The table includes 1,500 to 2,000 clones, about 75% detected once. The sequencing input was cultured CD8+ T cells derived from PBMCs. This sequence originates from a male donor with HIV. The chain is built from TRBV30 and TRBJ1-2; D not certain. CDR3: CAWSLGPLGGYTF. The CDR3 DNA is TGTGCCTGGAGCCTCGGGCCCCTTGGGGGCTACACCTTC.